This T cell receptor (beta chain) was documented in a study of beta chain features in type 1 diabetes. Findings of the study overall: Significant though moderate, a shortening of TCRB CDR3s appeared in all four CD4+ subsets of Type 1 diabetes patients. PCR might pick shorter templates more often, in the same way for patients and controls.

Regarding this clone: The antigen remains unidentified.

TCRB transcripts that were expressed got sequenced, as all of the isolated RNA had been reverse transcribed. TCRdb's copy holds only in-frame clones and misses some; the assay was immunoSEQ multiplex PCR. Seen here are roughly 400,000 clones, roughly 13% observed once, and the top ten hold roughly 0.04%. The CDR3 has 13 amino acids. Germline loops: CDR1 SQVTM, CDR2 ANQGSEA. Trimming shortened V by 7 bases and J by 2 bases, and 14 bases separated the two germline ends. The V and J genes are TRBV29-1 and TRBJ1-2; possibly TRBD1 for D (5 bases). This receptor was obtained from a man under 40 in good health. Material: naive CD4+ T cells from blood. The CDR3 is CSADSYLNYGYTF. CDR3 sequence (DNA): TGCAGCGCTGACAGCTACCTAAACTATGGCTACACCTTC.